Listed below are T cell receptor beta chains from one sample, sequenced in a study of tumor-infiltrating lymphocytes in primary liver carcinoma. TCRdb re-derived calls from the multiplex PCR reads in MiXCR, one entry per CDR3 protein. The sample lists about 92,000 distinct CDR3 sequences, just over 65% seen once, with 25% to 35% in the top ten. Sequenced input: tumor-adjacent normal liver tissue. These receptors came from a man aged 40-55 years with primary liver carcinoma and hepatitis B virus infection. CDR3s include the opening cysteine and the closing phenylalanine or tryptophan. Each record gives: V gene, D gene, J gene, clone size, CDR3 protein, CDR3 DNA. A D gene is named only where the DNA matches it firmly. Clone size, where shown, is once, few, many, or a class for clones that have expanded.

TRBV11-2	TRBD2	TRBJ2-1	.	CASSSGLAGEYNDQFF	TGTGCCAGCAGCTCGGGACTAGCGGGGGAATACAATGACCAGTTCTTC
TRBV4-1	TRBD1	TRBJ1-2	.	CASSPPTGANYGYIF	TGCGCCAGCAGCCCTCCGACAGGGGCCAACTATGGCTACATCTTC
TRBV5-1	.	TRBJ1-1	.	CASSTPGGVSEAFF	TGCGCCAGCAGCACCCCCGGTGGGGTTTCCGAAGCTTTCTTT
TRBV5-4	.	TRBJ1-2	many	CASSLGTEQPGYTF	TGTGCCAGCAGCTTGGGAACAGAGCAACCTGGCTACACCTTC
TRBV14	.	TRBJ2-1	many	CASSSVGNSYNEQFF	TGTGCCAGCAGCTCCGTTGGAAACTCCTACAATGAGCAGTTCTTC
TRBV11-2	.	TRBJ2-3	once	CAMSLSPLGDTQYF	TGTGCCATGAGCTTAAGTCCGTTAGGGGATACGCAGTATTTT
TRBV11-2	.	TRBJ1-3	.	CASSWGHLEDTTYF	TGTGCCAGCAGCTGGGGGCATCTTGAAGACACCACATATTTT
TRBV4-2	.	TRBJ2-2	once	CANSQESGTNTGELFF	TGTGCCAACAGCCAAGAGAGCGGTACGAACACTGGGGAGCTGTTTTTT
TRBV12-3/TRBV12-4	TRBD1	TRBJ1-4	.	CVARDRENEKLFF	TGTGTCGCCCGGGACAGGGAAAATGAAAAACTGTTTTTT
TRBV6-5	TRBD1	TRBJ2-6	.	CASRLWTGMKAGANVLVF	TGTGCCAGCAGACTTTGGACAGGGATGAAAGCTGGGGCCAACGTCCTGGTTTTC
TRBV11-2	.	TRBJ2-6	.	CASSLGSGHSSGTNVLTF	TGTGCCAGCAGTTTAGGGTCAGGGCACAGCTCTGGGACCAACGTCCTGACTTTC
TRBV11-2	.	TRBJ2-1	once	CASSLANKQFF	TGTGCCAGCAGTTTAGCCAATAAGCAGTTCTTC
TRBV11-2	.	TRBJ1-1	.	CASNYSVGTEAFF	TGTGCCAGTAACTATAGCGTGGGCACTGAAGCTTTCTTT
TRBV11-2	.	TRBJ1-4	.	CASRRDQNEKLFF	TGTGCCAGCAGACGCGACCAGAACGAAAAACTGTTTTTT